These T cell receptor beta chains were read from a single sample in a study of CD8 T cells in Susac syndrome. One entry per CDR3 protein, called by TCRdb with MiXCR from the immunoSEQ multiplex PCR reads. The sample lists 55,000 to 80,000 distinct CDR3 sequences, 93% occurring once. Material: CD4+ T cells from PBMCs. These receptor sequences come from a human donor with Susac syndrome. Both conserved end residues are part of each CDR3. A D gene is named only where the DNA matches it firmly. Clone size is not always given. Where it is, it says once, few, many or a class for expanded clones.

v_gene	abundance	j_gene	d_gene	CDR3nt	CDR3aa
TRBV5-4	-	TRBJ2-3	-	TGTGCCAGCAGCCTTAGGACTGACACAGATACGCAGTATTTT	CASSLRTDTDTQYF
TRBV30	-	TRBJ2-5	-	TGTGCCTGGGGACTATTGACGGCCCAGTACTTC	CAWGLLTAQYF
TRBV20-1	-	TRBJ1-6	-	TGCAGTGCTGGGGCTGCGGGCAATTCACCCCTCCACTTT	CSAGAAGNSPLHF
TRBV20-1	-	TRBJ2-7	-	TGCAGTGCTAGAGATCGTACGAGCTACGAGCAGTACTTC	CSARDRTSYEQYF
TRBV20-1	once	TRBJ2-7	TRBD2	TGCAGTGCTAGGAGCTTAGCGGGGGGGCCCTACGAGCAGTACTTC	CSARSLAGGPYEQYF
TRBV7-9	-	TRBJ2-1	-	TGTGCCAGCAGTCGGGACGGTATGAGTAAAGAGCAGTTCTTC	CASSRDGMSKEQFF
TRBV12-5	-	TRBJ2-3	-	TGTGCTAGTGGTCCTGGGTATCCGACAGATACGCAGTATTTT	CASGPGYPTDTQYF
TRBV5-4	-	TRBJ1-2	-	TGTGCCAGCAGCTTAGCTCCGACCGGGACACCAGGGACCTATGGCTACACCTTC	CASSLAPTGTPGTYGYTF
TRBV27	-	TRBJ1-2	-	TGTGCCAGCAGTCAAAATCGGGATTCCTATGGCTACACCTTC	CASSQNRDSYGYTF
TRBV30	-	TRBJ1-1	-	TGTGCCTGGAATTGGGGGGGCGCGGGCACTGAAGCTTTCTTT	CAWNWGGAGTEAFF
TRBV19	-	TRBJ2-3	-	TGTGCCAGTAGTCCTTTGACGGACCCCCGATTGGCGCAGTATTTT	CASSPLTDPRLAQYF
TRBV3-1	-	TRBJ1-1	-	TGTGCCAGCAGCCAAGCTAAATCCTACGGGACTGAAGCTTTCTTT	CASSQAKSYGTEAFF
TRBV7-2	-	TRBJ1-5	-	TGTGCCAGCAGCCCAGGACCCGACAATCAGCCCCAGCATTTT	CASSPGPDNQPQHF
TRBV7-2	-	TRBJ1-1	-	TGTGCCAGCAGCCCCAGGGGAGTTCGCACTGAAGCTTTCTTT	CASSPRGVRTEAFF
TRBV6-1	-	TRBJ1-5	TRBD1	TGTGCCAGCAGCCCGCGACAGGGGGCCCTCCTCCAGCCCCAGCATTTT	CASSPRQGALLQPQHF
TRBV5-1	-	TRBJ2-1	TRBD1	TGCGCCAGCAGCCTAGGACAGGAACACAATGAGCAGTTCTTC	CASSLGQEHNEQFF
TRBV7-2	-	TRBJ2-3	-	TGTGCCAGCAGCTTAGGCCTACAGGCTAGCACAGATACGCAGTATTTT	CASSLGLQASTDTQYF
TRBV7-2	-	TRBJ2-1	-	TGTGCCACCGACCCCCCGGGGAGCGTTCGAAATGAGCAGTTCTTC	CATDPPGSVRNEQFF
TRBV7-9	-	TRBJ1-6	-	TGTGCCAGCAGCTTAGGCTCGGGCAGTTCCTCACCCCTCCACTTT	CASSLGSGSSSPLHF
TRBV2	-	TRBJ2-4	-	TGTGCCAGCAGTGACCCCGGGAAAAACATTCAGTACTTC	CASSDPGKNIQYF
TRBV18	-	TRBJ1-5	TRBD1	TGTGCCAGCTCACCCCGACAGGGGGATCAGCCCCAGCATTTT	CASSPRQGDQPQHF